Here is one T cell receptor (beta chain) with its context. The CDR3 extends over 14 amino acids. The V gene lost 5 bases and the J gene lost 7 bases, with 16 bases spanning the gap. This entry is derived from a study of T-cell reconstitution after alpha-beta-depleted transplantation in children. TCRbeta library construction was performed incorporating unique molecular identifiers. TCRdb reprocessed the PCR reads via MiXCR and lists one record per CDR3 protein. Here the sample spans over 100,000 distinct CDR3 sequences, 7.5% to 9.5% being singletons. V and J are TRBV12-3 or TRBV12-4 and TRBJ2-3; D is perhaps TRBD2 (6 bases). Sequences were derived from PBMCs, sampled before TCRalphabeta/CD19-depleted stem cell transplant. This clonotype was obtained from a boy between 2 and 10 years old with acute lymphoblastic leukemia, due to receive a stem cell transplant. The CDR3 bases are TGTGCCAGCAGTCCAGGGACTGCTCCCTATACGCAGTATTTT. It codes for CASSPGTAPYTQYF.